The T cell receptor beta chain described here comes from a study of response to subunit inactivated influenza vaccine. General study results and limits: The authors suggested that every seasonal influenza vaccination recruits few new T cells.

The germline gives CDR1 DFQATT, CDR2 SNEGSKA (reference sequence). This CDR3 comprises 13 residues. V was trimmed by 5 bases and J by 1 base, leaving 9 bases between them. TCRdb used MiXCR to reprocess the RT-PCR reads, holding one entry per CDR3 protein. This table has approximately 680,000 distinct CDR3 sequences, about 15% appearing once. Comment on this clonotype: Its antigen is not known.

V usage is TRBV20-1 and J usage is TRBJ1-5; weak D call: TRBD1 (5 bases). The source of this sequence is a man in his fifties who received an inactivated influenza vaccine. The material was PBMCs from blood, obtained 11 to 12 days after vaccination. This chain's CDR3 is CSAVPGSNQPQHF. The CDR3 nucleotides read TGCAGTGCTGTCCCAGGGAGCAATCAGCCCCAGCATTTT.